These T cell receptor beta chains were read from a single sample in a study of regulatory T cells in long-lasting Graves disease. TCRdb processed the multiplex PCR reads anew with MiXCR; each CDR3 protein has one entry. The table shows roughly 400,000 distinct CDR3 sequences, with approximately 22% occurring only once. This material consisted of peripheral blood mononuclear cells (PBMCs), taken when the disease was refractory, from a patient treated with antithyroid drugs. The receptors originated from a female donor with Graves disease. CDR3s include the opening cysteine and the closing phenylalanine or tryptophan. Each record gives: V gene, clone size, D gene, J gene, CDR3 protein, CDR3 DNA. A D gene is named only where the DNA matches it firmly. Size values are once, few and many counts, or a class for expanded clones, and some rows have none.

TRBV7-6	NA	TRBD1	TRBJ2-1	CASSPQGWHNEQFF	TGTGCCAGCAGTCCACAGGGGTGGCACAATGAGCAGTTCTTC
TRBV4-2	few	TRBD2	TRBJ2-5	CASSQETSGSQETQYF	TGTGCCAGCAGCCAAGAGACTAGCGGGAGCCAAGAGACCCAGTACTTC
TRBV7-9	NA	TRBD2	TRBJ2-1	CATGLAGEVQFF	TGTGCCACAGGACTAGCGGGAGAGGTACAGTTCTTC
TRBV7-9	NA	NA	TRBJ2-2	CAGGEAGELFF	TGTGCCGGGGGAGAGGCCGGGGAGCTGTTTTTT
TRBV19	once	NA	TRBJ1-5	CASSIGPLFNQPQHF	TGTGCCAGTAGTATCGGGCCCCTTTTCAATCAGCCCCAGCATTTT
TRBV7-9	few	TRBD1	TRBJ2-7	CASSDDRGEQYF	TGTGCCAGCAGCGACGACAGGGGCGAGCAGTACTTC
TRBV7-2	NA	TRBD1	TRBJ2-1	CASSLAFRDRTYNEQFF	TGTGCCAGCAGCTTAGCCTTCCGGGACAGGACTTACAATGAGCAGTTCTTC
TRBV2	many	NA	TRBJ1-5	CASSEQPGNQPQHF	TGTGCCAGCAGTGAACAGCCCGGCAATCAGCCCCAGCATTTT
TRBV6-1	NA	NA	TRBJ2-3	CATKVEGQADTQYF	TGTGCCACCAAGGTCGAGGGACAAGCAGATACGCAGTATTTT
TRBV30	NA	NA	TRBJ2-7	CAWGDDNQEPYF	TGTGCCTGGGGGGATGACAATCAGGAACCGTACTTC
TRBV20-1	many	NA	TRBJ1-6	CSQESGLGPLHF	TGCAGCCAAGAGAGCGGCCTTGGGCCCCTCCACTTT
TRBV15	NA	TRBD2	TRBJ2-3	CATSSSGSVDTQYF	TGTGCCACCAGCAGTAGCGGGAGCGTAGATACGCAGTATTTT
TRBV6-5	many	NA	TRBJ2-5	CASSYGSSSQETQYF	TGTGCCAGCAGTTACGGTTCTAGTTCCCAAGAGACCCAGTACTTC
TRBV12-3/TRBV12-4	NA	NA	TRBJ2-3	CASSLATADTQYF	TGTGCCAGCAGTTTAGCGACAGCGGATACGCAGTATTTT
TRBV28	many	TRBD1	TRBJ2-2	CASSLTDRATGELFF	TGTGCCAGCAGCCTAACGGACAGGGCCACCGGGGAGCTGTTTTTT
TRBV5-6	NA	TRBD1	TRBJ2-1	CASSAGQGHADEQFF	TGTGCCAGCAGCGCTGGACAGGGCCATGCCGATGAGCAGTTCTTC
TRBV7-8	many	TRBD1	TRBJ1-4	CASSPRQGAREKLFF	TGTGCCAGCAGCCCACGACAGGGGGCGCGAGAAAAACTGTTTTTT
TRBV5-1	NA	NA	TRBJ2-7	CASSLSEQGVSDEQYF	TGCGCCAGCAGCTTGAGTGAACAGGGTGTTTCGGACGAGCAGTACTTC
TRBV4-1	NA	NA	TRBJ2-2	CASSRTPDPTNTGELFF	TGCGCCAGCAGTCGAACTCCTGATCCTACGAACACCGGGGAGCTGTTTTTT
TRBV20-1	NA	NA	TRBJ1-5	CSARVGGYSNQPQHF	TGCAGTGCTAGAGTGGGAGGATATAGCAATCAGCCCCAGCATTTT
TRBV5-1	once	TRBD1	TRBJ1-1	CASSFLGQGAEAFF	TGCGCCAGCAGTTTTCTAGGACAGGGGGCTGAAGCTTTCTTT
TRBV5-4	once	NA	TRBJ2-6	CASSPVDGVSGANVLTF	TGTGCCAGCAGCCCCGTTGACGGGGTGTCCGGGGCCAACGTCCTGACTTTC
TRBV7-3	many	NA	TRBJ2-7	CASSDGPNYEQYF	TGTGCCAGCAGCGATGGACCGAATTACGAGCAGTACTTC
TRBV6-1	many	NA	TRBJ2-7	CASVGTASSYEQYF	TGTGCCAGCGTTGGGACCGCAAGCTCCTACGAGCAGTACTTC
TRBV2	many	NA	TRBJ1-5	CASSGAGGNQPQHF	TGTGCCAGCAGTGGGGCCGGGGGGAATCAGCCCCAGCATTTT
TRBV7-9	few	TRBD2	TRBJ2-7	CASSLEASGRDEQYF	TGTGCCAGCAGCTTAGAGGCTAGCGGGAGGGACGAGCAGTACTTC
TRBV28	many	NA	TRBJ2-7	CASSRPDSDEQYF	TGTGCCAGCAGTCGGCCGGATTCGGACGAGCAGTACTTC
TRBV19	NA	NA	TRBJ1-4	CASSRALADEKLFF	TGTGCCAGTAGTCGCGCCCTTGCGGATGAAAAACTGTTTTTT
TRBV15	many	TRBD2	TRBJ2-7	CATSELAGVEQYF	TGTGCCACCAGCGAACTAGCGGGAGTCGAGCAGTACTTC
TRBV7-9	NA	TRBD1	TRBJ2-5	CASREGTGGPEETQYF	TGTGCCAGCAGGGAGGGGACAGGGGGCCCGGAAGAGACCCAGTACTTC
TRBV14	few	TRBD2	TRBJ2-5	CASSQTSGKETQYF	TGTGCCAGCAGCCAGACTAGCGGGAAAGAGACCCAGTACTTC
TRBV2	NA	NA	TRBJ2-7	CASSESGRPPYEQYF	TGTGCCAGCAGTGAATCAGGACGGCCCCCCTACGAGCAGTACTTC
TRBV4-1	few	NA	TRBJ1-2	CASSQRDGDGYTF	TGCGCCAGCAGCCAACGGGACGGCGATGGCTACACCTTC
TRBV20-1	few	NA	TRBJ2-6	CSAPGTSGANVLTF	TGCAGTGCTCCAGGGACCTCTGGGGCCAACGTCCTGACTTTC
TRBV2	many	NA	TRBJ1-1	CASRQEGAFF	TGTGCCAGCAGGCAGGAGGGAGCTTTCTTT
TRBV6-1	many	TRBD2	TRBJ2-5	CASSEASGQETQYF	TGTGCCAGCAGTGAGGCTAGCGGACAAGAGACCCAGTACTTC
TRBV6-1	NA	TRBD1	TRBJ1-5	CASSPTLGQGAFFNQPQHF	TGTGCCAGCAGCCCTACCCTGGGACAGGGGGCTTTTTTCAATCAGCCCCAGCATTTT
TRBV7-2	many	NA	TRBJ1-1	CASSLVAGREAFF	TGTGCCAGCAGCTTAGTGGCAGGGAGAGAAGCTTTCTTT
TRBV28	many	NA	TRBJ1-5	CASSSSGLFSNQPQHF	TGTGCCAGCAGTTCCTCGGGACTGTTTAGCAATCAGCCCCAGCATTTT
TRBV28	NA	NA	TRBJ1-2	CASSRNSGPKDHGYTF	TGTGCCAGCAGTCGTAATTCGGGTCCGAAAGACCATGGCTACACCTTC
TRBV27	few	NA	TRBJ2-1	CASTIDGSLSYNEQFF	TGTGCCAGCACGATCGACGGATCTCTATCCTACAATGAGCAGTTCTTC
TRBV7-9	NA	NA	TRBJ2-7	CTTSYEQYF	TGTACCACCTCCTACGAGCAGTACTTC
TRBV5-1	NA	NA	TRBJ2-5	CASSPREQGPFKETQYF	TGCGCCAGCAGCCCCCGGGAACAGGGTCCGTTTAAAGAGACCCAGTACTTC
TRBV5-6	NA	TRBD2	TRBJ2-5	CASSFRAGEGQETQYF	TGTGCCAGCAGCTTTAGAGCGGGAGAGGGGCAAGAGACCCAGTACTTC
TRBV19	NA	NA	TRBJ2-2	CASSSTGRTGELFF	TGTGCCAGTAGCTCTACTGGGCGGACCGGGGAGCTGTTTTTT